What follows describes a single T cell receptor (beta chain). As yet, its antigen is unknown. This table comes from immunoSEQ multiplex PCR, and its TCRdb copy is limited to in-frame clones, with some not included. Of 65,000 to 85,000 clones listed, over 75% are singletons. This record belongs to a study of OX40 agonist ivuxolimab in advanced cancers. Study in general: Enrolled patients in dose escalation had cancers that were hepatocellular carcinoma, melanoma, renal cell or head and neck cancer.

Patients with a history of autoimmune disease or on systemic immunosuppression were excluded. The CDR3 is 12 amino acids. Trimming removed 8 bases at V and 3 bases at J, with 11 bases between. From germline, CDR1 is SGHTA and CDR2 FQGNSA. Findings of the study overall: CD4+ and CD8+ blood T cells expanded clonally by week 6 at 0.1 to 3.0 mg/kg.

J is TRBJ2-7 and V is TRBV7-2; the D gene is possibly TRBD1 (7 bases). This receptor was taken from an adult with an advanced solid tumor such as melanoma, head and neck, liver or kidney cancer. This specimen consisted of CD4+ or CD8+ T cells sorted from blood, obtained in a trial of the OX40 agonist ivuxolimab. The CDR3 here is CASRRGLYEQYF. Here the CDR3 DNA reads TGTGCCAGCCGGAGGGGGCTCTACGAGCAGTACTTC.